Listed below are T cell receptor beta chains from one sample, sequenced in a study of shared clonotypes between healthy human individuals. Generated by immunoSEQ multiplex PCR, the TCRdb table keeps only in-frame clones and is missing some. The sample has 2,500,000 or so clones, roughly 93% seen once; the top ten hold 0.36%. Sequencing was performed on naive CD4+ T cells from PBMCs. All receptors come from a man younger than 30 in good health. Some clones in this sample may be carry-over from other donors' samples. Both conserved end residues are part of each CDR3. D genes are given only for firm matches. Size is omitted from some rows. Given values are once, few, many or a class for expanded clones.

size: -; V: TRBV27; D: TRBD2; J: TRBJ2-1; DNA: TGTGCCAGCTTGGGCGTAGCGGGAGGCTACAATGAGCAGTTCTTC; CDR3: CASLGVAGGYNEQFF
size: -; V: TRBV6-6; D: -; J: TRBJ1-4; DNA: TGTGCCAGCAGTTACTCCACTCGTAATGAAAAACTGTTTTTT; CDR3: CASSYSTRNEKLFF
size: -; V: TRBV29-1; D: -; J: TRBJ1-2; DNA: TGCAGCGTTGGAGGGATCAATGGCTACACCTTC; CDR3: CSVGGINGYTF
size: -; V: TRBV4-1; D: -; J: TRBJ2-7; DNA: TGCGCCAGCAGCCGGGGGCGGGTAACCTCCTACGAGCAGTACTTC; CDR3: CASSRGRVTSYEQYF
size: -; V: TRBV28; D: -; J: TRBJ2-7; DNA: TGTGCCAGCAGGCGCTCCGGGACACCCGAGCAGTACTTC; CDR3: CASRRSGTPEQYF
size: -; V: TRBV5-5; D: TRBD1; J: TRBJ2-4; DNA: TGTGCCAGCAGCCCCCGGACAGGCTCCAACATTCAGTACTTC; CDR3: CASSPRTGSNIQYF
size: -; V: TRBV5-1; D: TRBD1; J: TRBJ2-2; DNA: TGCGCCAGCAGCTTAGACAGGGGAAACACCGGGGAGCTGTTTTTT; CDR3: CASSLDRGNTGELFF
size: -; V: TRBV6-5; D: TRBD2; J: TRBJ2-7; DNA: TGTGCCAGCAGTTACTCGATGACTAGCCCCTCGCGGGAGCAGTACTTC; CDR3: CASSYSMTSPSREQYF
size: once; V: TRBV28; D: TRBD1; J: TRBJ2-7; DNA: TGTGCCAGCAGTTATGGAGGGGGGACAGGGCTTTACGAGCAGTACTTC; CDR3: CASSYGGGTGLYEQYF
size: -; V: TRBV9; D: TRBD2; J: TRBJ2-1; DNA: TGTGCCAGCAGCGTTCTTGCGGGAGCAGTTGAGCAGTTCTTC; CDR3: CASSVLAGAVEQFF
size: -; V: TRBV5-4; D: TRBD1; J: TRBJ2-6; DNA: TGTGCCAGCAGCTACGGACAGGGGGTAGCCAACGTCCTGACTTTC; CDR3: CASSYGQGVANVLTF
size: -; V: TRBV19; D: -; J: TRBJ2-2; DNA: TGTGCCAGTAGTCACAGGGTTCAGCTCGGCACCGGGGAGCTGTTTTTT; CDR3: CASSHRVQLGTGELFF
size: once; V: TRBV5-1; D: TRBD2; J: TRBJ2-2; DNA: TGCGCCAGCAGCTTGGCCAGCGGGACGAACACCGGGGAGCTGTTTTTT; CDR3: CASSLASGTNTGELFF
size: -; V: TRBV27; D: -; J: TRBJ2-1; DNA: TGTGCCAGCAGTCTCAGTTCCAACATGGCCAATGAGCAGTTCTTC; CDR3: CASSLSSNMANEQFF
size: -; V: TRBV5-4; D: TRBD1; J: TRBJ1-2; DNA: TGTGCCAGCAGCGATACCAAGGACAGGGCGTTTCGCTACACCTTC; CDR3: CASSDTKDRAFRYTF
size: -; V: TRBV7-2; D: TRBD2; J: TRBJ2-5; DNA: TGTGCCAGCAGCTTAGCGACTAGCGGGGGGGTGGAGACCCAGTACTTC; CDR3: CASSLATSGGVETQYF
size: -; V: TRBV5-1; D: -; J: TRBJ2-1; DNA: TGCGCCAGCAGCTTGGGGGACTTCAACGATGAGCAGTTCTTC; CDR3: CASSLGDFNDEQFF
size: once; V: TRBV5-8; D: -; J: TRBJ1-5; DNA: TGTGCCAGCAGCTTACAGAACAATCAGCCCCAGCATTTT; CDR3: CASSLQNNQPQHF
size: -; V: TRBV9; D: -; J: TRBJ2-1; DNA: TGTGCCAGCAGCCCCCGACAAGGCGACAATGAGCAGTTCTTC; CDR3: CASSPRQGDNEQFF
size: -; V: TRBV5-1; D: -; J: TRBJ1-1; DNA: TGCGCCAGCAGCCCTCCGGCCCAGAGCACTGAAGCTTTCTTT; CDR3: CASSPPAQSTEAFF
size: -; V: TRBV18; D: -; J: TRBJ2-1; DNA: TGTGCCAGCTCACCACCGAGTGGTACCGGGGAGCAGTTCTTC; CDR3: CASSPPSGTGEQFF
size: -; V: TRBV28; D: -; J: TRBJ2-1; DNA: TGTGCCAGCAGACGTCAGAGCAGCTCCTACAATGAGCAGTTCTTC; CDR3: CASRRQSSSYNEQFF
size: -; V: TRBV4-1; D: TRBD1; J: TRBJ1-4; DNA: TGCGCCAGCAGCCCCGACAGGGAAAGACTTTCTTTGGGGGAAAAACTGTTTTTT; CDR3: CASSPDRERLSLGEKLFF
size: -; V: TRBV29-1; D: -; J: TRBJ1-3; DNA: TGCAGCGTTAACCCACTATCGGGAAACACCATATATTTT; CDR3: CSVNPLSGNTIYF
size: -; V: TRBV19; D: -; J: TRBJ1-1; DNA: TGTGCCAGTAGTATCTTTGGTGGCACTGAAGCTTTCTTT; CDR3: CASSIFGGTEAFF
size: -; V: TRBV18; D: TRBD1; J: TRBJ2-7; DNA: TGTGCCAGCTCACCACAACGCACAGGGGGCGTGGACGAGCAGTACTTC; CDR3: CASSPQRTGGVDEQYF
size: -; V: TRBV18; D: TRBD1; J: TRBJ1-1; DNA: TGTGCCAGCTCAGGGCGGGACAGAGTGAACACTGAAGCTTTCTTT; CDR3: CASSGRDRVNTEAFF
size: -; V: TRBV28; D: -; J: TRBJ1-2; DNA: TGTGCCAGCAGTCCCTTCCAGGGCGTCTATGGCTACACCTTC; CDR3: CASSPFQGVYGYTF
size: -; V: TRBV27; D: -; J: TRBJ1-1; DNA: TGTGCCAGCAGGATATTGGGACAAGGCACTGAAGCTTTCTTT; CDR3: CASRILGQGTEAFF
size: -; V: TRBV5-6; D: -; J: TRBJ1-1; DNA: TGTGCCAGCAGCTTGTTCGTCCAGGAAGCTTTCTTT; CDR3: CASSLFVQEAFF
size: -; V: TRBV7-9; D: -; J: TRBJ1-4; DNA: TGTGCCAGCAGTCAACTAACTTTGTCCTTTCCCGCAACTAATGAAAAACTGTTTTTT; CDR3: CASSQLTLSFPATNEKLFF
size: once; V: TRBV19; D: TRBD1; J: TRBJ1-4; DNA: TGTGCCAGTAGTGGCCGGGACAGGGGGGAAAAACTGTTTTTT; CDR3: CASSGRDRGEKLFF
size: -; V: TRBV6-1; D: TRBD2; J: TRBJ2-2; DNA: TGTGCCAGCAGCCCTCCCCGCGCGGGAGTTAGGGAGCTGTTTTTT; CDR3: CASSPPRAGVRELFF
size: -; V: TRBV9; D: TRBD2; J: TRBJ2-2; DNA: TGTGCCAGCAGCCCGAGAGCTAGCGGGAGGGCCACCGGGGAGCTGTTTTTT; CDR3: CASSPRASGRATGELFF
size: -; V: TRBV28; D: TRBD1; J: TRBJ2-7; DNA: TGTGCCAGCAGTGTTGTAGGGGGCGCTTACGAGCAGTACTTC; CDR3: CASSVVGGAYEQYF
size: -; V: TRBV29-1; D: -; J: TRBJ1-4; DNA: TGCAGCGTGACAAGCACAACTAATGAAAAACTGTTTTTT; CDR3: CSVTSTTNEKLFF
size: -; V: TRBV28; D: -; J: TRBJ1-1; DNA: TGTGCCAGCAGTTTTTACGGGCCTGAAGCTTTCTTT; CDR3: CASSFYGPEAFF
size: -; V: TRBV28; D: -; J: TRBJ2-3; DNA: TGTGCCAGCAGGGATGCCGGACAACCCGTGGATACGCAGTATTTT; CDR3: CASRDAGQPVDTQYF
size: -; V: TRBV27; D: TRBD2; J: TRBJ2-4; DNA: TGTGCCAGCAGAAGGACTAGCGGGGGGTACATTCAGTACTTC; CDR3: CASRRTSGGYIQYF
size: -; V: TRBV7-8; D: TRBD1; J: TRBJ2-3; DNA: TGTGCCAGCAGCCTAGGGGGCTCCCTCCAACTCACAGATACGCAGTATTTT; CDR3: CASSLGGSLQLTDTQYF
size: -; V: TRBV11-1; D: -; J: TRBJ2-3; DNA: TGTGCCAGCACTCTCGAGGGGGGGAGCACAGATACGCAGTATTTT; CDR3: CASTLEGGSTDTQYF
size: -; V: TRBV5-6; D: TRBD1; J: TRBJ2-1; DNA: TGTGCCAGCACGAAATGGGGGACAGGGAAGTTCTTC; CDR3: CASTKWGTGKFF